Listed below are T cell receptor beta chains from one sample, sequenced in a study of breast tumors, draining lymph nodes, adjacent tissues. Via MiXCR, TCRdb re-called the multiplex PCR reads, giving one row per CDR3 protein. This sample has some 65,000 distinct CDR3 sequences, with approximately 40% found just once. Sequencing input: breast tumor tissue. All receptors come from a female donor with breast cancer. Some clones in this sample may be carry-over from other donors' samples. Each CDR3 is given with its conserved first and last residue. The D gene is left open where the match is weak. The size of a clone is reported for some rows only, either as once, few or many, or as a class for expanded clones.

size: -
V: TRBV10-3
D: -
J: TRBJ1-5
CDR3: CAISEPYQGTKGEQPQHF
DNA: TGTGCCATCAGTGAGCCTTACCAAGGGACCAAAGGCGAGCAGCCCCAGCATTTT

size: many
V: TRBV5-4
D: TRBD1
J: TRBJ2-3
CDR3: CASSFLQGGTDTQYF
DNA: TGTGCCAGCAGCTTCTTGCAGGGGGGCACAGATACGCAGTATTTT

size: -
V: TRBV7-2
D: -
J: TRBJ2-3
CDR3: CASSLGHRTDTQYF
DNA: TGTGCCAGCAGCCTGGGACACCGCACAGATACGCAGTATTTT

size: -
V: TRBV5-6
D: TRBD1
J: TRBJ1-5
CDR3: CASRQGQGVYCLWHF
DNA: TGTGCCAGCAGACAGGGACAGGGGGTATATTGTTTGTGGCATTTT

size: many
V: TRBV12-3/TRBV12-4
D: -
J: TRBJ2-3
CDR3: CASSLTRTDTQYF
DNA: TGTGCCAGCAGCCTTACACGCACAGATACGCAGTATTTT

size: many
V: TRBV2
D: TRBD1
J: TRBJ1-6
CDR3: CASSPDRVSPNSPLHF
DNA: TGTGCCAGCAGTCCGGACAGGGTTTCCCCAAATTCACCCCTCCACTTT

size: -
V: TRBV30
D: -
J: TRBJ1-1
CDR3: CAWSVRVPGTPFF
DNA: TGTGCCTGGAGTGTACGGGTCCCGGGGACGCCTTTCTTT

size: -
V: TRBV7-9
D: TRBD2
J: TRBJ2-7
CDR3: CASSFTGIAGEEQYF
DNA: TGTGCCAGCAGCTTCACCGGAATAGCGGGAGAGGAGCAGTACTTC

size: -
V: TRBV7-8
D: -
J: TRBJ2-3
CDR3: CASRPFGGPDTQYF
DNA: TGTGCCAGCAGACCATTCGGGGGTCCAGATACGCAGTATTTT

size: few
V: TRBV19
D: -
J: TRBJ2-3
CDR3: CASSRGLSTDTQYF
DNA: TGTGCCAGTTCCAGGGGACTTAGCACAGATACGCAGTATTTT

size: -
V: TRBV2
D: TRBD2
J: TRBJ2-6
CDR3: CASTQPRLAGANVLTF
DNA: TGTGCCAGCACTCAACCCCGACTAGCGGGGGCCAACGTCCTGACTTTC

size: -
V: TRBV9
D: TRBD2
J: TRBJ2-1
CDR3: CASSVAPGGNEQFF
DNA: TGTGCCAGCAGCGTAGCTCCGGGGGGGAATGAGCAGTTCTTC

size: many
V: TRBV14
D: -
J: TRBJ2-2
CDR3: CASSQVIGSNTGELFF
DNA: TGTGCCAGCAGCCAAGTCATAGGGTCAAACACCGGGGAGCTGTTTTTT

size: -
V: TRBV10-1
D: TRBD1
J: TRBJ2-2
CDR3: CASSPGRTGGLNTGELFF
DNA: TGCGCCAGCAGTCCCGGTAGGACAGGGGGACTGAACACCGGGGAGCTGTTTTTT

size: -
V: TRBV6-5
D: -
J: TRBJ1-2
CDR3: CASSHRGVSGGYTF
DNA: TGTGCCAGCAGTCATAGAGGGGTCTCGGGTGGCTACACCTTC

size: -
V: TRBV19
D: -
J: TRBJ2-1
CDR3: CASSRVGGYNEQFF
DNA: TGTGCCAGTAGTAGGGTGGGGGGCTACAATGAGCAGTTCTTC

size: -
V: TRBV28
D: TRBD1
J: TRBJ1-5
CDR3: CASWIGQGRQPQHF
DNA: TGTGCCAGCTGGATAGGACAGGGGCGACAGCCCCAGCATTTT

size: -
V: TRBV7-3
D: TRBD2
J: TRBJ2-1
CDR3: CASSSLAGDHNEQFF
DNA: TGTGCCAGCAGCTCTCTAGCGGGAGACCACAATGAGCAGTTCTTC

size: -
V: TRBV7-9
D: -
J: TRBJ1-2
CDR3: CASSILIEHYGYTF
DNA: TGTGCCAGCAGCATTCTGATTGAGCACTATGGCTACACCTTC

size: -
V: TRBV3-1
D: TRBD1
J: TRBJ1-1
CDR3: CASSQAIGGISEAFF
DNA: TGTGCCAGCAGCCAAGCTATAGGGGGCATATCTGAAGCTTTCTTT

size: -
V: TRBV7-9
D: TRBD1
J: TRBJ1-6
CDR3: CASSSHETTGGRSPLHF
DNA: TGTGCCAGCAGCTCCCACGAAACAACAGGGGGCAGATCACCCCTCCACTTT

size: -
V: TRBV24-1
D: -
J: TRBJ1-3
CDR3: CATSDPIYGYTIYF
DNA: TGTGCCACCAGTGATCCCATCTATGGCTACACCATATATTTT

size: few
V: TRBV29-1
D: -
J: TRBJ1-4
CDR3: CSLGTGGEKLFF
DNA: TGCAGCTTGGGGACGGGAGGTGAAAAACTGTTTTTT

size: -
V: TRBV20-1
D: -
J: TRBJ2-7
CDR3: CSASPAGAAAYNEQYF
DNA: TGCAGTGCCTCGCCGGCCGGGGCAGCAGCCTACAATGAGCAGTACTTC

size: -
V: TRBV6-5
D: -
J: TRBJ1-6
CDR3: CASTPKGMNSPLHF
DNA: TGTGCCAGCACTCCAAAAGGTATGAATTCACCCCTCCACTTT

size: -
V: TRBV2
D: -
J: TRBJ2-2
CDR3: CASSDRGGDTGELFF
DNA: TGTGCCAGCAGTGACAGGGGTGGGGACACCGGGGAGCTGTTTTTT

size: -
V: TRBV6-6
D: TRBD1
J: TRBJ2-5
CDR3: CASSPGTGNQETQYF
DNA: TGTGCCAGCAGCCCCGGGACAGGGAACCAAGAGACCCAGTACTTC

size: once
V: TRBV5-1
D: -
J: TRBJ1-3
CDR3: CASSLGLASGSTIYF
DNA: TGCGCCAGCAGCTTGGGACTGGCCTCTGGAAGTACCATATATTTT

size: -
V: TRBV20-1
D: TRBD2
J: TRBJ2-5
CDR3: CSASGLAGGGETQYF
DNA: TGCAGTGCTTCCGGACTAGCGGGAGGAGGAGAGACCCAGTACTTC

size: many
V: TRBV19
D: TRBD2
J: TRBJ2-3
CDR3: CASSTELAGGIDTQYF
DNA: TGTGCCAGTAGTACCGAACTAGCGGGAGGGATAGATACGCAGTATTTT

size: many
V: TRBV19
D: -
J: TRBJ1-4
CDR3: CASSPGVKRFGEKLFF
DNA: TGTGCCAGTAGTCCGGGGGTTAAGCGGTTCGGTGAAAAACTGTTTTTT

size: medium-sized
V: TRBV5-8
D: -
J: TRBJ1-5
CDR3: CASSSRPGSNQPQHF
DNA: TGTGCCAGCAGCTCGAGGCCCGGTAGCAATCAGCCCCAGCATTTT

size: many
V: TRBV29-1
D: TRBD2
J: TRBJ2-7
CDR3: CSATPPLAGANEQYF
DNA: TGCAGCGCCACCCCCCCACTAGCGGGAGCCAACGAGCAGTACTTC

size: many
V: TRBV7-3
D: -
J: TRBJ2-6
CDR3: CASSFDSGANVLTF
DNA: TGTGCCAGCAGCTTTGACTCTGGGGCCAACGTCCTGACTTTC

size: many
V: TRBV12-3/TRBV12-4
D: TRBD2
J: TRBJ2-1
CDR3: CASSFRLAGYNEQFF
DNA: TGTGCCAGCAGTTTTAGGCTAGCGGGCTACAATGAGCAGTTCTTC

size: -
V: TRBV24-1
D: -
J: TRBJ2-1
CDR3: CATSERGGGWLVNEQSF
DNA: TGTGCCACCAGTGAAAGGGGGGGGGGGTGGTTAGTAAATGAGCAGTCCTTC

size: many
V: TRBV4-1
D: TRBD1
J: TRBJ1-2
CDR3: CASRHEYIQGGYTF
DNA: TGCGCCAGCAGACATGAATATATACAGGGGGGCTACACCTTC

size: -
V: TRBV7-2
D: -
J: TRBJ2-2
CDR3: CASSFGGETYTGELFF
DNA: TGTGCCAGCAGCTTCGGAGGGGAGACCTACACCGGGGAGCTGTTTTTT

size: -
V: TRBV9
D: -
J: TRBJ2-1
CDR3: CASSVARRGRDCHNEQFF
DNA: TGTGCCAGCAGCGTAGCTAGACGAGGGCGGGACTGCCACAATGAGCAGTTCTTC

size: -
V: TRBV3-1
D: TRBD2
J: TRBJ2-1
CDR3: CASSRPGLAGNEQFF
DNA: TGTGCCAGCAGCCGTCCGGGACTAGCGGGAAATGAGCAGTTCTTC

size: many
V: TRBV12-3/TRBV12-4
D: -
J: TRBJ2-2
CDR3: CASSLWGLAVNTGELFF
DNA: TGTGCCAGCAGTTTATGGGGGCTAGCGGTGAACACCGGGGAGCTGTTTTTT

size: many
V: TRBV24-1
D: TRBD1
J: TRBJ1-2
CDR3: CATSQDRLGGYTF
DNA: TGTGCCACCAGCCAGGACAGGCTCGGAGGCTACACCTTC

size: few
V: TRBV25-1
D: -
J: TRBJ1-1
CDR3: CATSGMHTEAFF
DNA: TGTGCCACCTCAGGGATGCACACTGAAGCTTTCTTT

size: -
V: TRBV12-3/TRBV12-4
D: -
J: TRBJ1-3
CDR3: CASSLGTSPGNTIYF
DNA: TGTGCCAGCAGTTTGGGGACTTCTCCTGGAAACACCATATACTTT

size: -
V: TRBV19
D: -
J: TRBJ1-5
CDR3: CASRNRDGHEHF
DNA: TGTGCCAGTAGAAACCGGGACGGCCACGAGCATTTT

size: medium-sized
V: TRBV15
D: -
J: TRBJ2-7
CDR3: CATSRVLGETYEQYF
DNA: TGTGCCACCAGCAGAGTACTGGGCGAAACCTACGAGCAGTACTTC

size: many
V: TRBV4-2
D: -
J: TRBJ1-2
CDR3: CASSQPRTNYGYTF
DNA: TGTGCCAGCAGCCAACCGCGGACAAACTATGGCTACACCTTC

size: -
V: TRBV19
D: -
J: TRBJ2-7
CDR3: CASSRVGGSSTYEQYF
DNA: TGTGCCAGTAGTAGGGTGGGGGGCAGTTCTACCTACGAGCAGTACTTC

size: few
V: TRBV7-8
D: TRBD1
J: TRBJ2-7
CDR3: CASESGQGSYEQYF
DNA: TGTGCCAGCGAATCGGGACAGGGCTCCTACGAGCAGTACTTC

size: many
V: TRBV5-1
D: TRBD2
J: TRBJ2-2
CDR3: CASSLEPAGVTGELFF
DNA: TGCGCCAGCAGCTTGGAGCCAGCGGGGGTCACCGGGGAGCTGTTTTTT

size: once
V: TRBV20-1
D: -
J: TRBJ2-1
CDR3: CSRRGESNEQFF
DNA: TGCAGCCGCAGGGGGGAGTCCAATGAGCAGTTCTTC

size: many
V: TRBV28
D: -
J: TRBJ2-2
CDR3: CASSLLTTNTGELFF
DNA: TGTGCCAGCAGTTTACTGACAACGAACACCGGGGAGCTGTTTTTT

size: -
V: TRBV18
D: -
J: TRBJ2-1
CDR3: CASSSWGRGVDNEQFF
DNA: TGTGCCAGCTCATCCTGGGGCCGGGGTGTCGACAATGAGCAGTTCTTC

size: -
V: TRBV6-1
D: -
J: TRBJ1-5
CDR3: CASSQGGRGDQPQHF
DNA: TGTGCCAGCAGTCAAGGGGGGAGGGGGGATCAGCCCCAGCATTTT

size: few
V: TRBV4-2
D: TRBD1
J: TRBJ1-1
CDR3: CAAAQGGMNTEAFF
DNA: TGTGCAGCGGCCCAGGGGGGGATGAACACTGAAGCTTTCTTT

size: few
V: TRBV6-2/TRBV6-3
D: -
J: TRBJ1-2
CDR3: CASSYSAVTDYGYTF
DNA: TGTGCCAGCAGTTATTCCGCCGTAACGGACTATGGCTACACCTTC

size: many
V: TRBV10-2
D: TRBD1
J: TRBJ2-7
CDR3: CASFRDRGAEQYF
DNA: TGCGCCAGCTTCCGGGACAGGGGTGCCGAGCAGTACTTC

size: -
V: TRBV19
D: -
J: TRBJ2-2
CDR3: CASKGGDTYTGELFF
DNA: TGTGCCAGTAAAGGGGGGGACACATACACCGGGGAGCTGTTTTTT

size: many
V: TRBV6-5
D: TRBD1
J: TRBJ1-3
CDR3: CASRYLGGQSGNTIYF
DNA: TGTGCCAGCAGATACTTAGGGGGCCAATCTGGAAACACCATATATTTT

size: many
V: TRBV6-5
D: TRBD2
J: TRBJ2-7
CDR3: CASSSLAGGRVNEQYF
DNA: TGTGCCAGCAGTTCACTAGCGGGGGGTCGTGTGAACGAGCAGTACTTC